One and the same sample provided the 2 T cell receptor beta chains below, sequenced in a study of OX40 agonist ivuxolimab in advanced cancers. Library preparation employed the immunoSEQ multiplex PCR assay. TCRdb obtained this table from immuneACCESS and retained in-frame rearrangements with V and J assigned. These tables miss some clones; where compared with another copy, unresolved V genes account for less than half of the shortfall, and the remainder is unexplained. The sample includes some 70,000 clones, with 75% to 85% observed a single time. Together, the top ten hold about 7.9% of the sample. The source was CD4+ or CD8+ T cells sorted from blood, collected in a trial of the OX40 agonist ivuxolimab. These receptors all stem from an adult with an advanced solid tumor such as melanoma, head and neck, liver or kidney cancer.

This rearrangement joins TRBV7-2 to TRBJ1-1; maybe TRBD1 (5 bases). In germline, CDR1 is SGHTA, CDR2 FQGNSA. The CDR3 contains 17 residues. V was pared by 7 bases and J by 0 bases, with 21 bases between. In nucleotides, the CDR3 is TGTGCCAGCACCCCTCGTAGGGGCCGGGTAATGAACACTGAAGCTTTCTTT. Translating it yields CASTPRRGRVMNTEAFF.

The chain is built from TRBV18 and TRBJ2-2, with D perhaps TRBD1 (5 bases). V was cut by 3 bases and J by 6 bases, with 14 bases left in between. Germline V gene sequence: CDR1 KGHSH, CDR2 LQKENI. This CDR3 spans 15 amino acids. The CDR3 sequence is CASSPWGPTSGELFF. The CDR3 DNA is TGTGCCAGCTCACCGTGGGGCCCTACCTCCGGGGAGCTGTTTTTT. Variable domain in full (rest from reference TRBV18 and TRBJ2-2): NAGVMQNPRHLVRRRGQEARLRCSPMKGHSHVYWYRQLPEEGLKFMVYLQKENIIDESGMPKERFSAEFPKEGPSILRIQQVVRGDSAAYFCASSPWGPTSGELFFGEGSRLTVL.